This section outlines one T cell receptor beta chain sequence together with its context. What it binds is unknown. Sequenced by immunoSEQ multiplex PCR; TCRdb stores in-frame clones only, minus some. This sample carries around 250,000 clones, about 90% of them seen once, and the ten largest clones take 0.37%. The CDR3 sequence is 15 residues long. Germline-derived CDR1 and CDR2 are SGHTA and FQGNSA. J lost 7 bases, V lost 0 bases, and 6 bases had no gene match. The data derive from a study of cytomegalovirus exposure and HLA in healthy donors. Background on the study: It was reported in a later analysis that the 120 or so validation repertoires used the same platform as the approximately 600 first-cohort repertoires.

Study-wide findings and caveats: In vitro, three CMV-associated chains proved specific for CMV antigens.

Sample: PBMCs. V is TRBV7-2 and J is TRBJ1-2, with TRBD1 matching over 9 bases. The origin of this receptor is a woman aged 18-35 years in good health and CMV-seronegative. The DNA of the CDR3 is TGTGCCAGCAGCTTAGCGCGGGACAGGGTTAGTGGCTACACCTTC. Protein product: CASSLARDRVSGYTF.